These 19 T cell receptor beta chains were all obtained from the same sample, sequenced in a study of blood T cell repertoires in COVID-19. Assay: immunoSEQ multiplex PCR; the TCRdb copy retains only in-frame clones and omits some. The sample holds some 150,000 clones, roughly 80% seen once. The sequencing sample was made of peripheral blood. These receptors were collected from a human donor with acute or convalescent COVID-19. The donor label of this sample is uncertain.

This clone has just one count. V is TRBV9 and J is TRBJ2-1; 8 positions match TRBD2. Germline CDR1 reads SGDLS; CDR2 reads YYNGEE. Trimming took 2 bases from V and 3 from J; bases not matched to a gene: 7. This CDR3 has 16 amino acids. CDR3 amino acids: CASSVRLAGRYNEQFF. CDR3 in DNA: TGTGCCAGCAGCGTCCGGCTAGCGGGTCGCTACAATGAGCAGTTCTTC.

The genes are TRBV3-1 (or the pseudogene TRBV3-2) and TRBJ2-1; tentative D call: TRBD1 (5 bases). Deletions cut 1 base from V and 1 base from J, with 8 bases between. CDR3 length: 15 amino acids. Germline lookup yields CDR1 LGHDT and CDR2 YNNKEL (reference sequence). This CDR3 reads CASSQGTHSYNEQFF. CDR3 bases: TGTGCCAGCAGCCAAGGGACACATTCCTACAATGAGCAGTTCTTC.

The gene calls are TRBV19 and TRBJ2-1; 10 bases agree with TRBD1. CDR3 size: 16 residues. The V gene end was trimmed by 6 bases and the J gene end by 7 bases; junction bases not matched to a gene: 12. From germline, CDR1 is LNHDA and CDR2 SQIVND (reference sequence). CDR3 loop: CASSLHRGQGLNEQFF. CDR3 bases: TGTGCCAGTAGCCTCCATCGGGGACAGGGGTTGAATGAGCAGTTCTTC. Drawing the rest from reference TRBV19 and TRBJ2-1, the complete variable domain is DGGITQSPKYLFRKEGQNVTLSCEQNLNHDAMYWYRQDPGQGLRLIYYSQIVNDFQKGDIAEGYSVSREKKESFPLTVTSAQKNPTAFYLCASSLHRGQGLNEQFFGPGTRLTVL.

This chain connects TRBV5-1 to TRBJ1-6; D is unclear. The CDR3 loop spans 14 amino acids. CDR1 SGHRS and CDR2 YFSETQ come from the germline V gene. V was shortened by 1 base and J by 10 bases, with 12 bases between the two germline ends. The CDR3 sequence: CASSLSGEGSPLHF. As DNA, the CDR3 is TGCGCCAGCAGCTTGTCGGGCGAGGGATCACCCCTCCACTTT.

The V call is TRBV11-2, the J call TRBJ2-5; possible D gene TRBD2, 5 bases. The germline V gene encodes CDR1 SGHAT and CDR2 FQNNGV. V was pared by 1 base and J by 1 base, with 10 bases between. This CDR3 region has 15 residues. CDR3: CASSLGQSGQETQYF. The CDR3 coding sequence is TGTGCCAGCAGCTTAGGTCAGAGCGGCCAAGAGACCCAGTACTTC.

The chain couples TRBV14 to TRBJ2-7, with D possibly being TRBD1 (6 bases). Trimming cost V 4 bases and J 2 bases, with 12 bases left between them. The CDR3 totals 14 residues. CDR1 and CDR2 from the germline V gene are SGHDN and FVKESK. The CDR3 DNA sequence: TGTGCCAGCAGCCCGCGGACAGTCCCCTACGAGCAGTACTTC. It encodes CASSPRTVPYEQYF.

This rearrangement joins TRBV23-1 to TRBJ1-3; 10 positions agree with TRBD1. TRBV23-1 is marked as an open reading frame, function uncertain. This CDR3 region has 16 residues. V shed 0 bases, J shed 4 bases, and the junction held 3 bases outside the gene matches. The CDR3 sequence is CASSQSGTGDGNTIYF. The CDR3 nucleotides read TGCGCCAGCAGTCAATCGGGGACAGGGGACGGAAACACCATATATTTT.

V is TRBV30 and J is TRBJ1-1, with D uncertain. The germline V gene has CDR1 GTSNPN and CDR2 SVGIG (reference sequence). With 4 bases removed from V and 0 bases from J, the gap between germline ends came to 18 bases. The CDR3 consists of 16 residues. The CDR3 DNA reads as TGTGCCTGGACCTCCCGGAGTGCCCTTGTGAACACTGAAGCTTTCTTT. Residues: CAWTSRSALVNTEAFF. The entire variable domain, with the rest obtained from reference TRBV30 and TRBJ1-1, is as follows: SQTIHQWPATLVQPVGSPLSLECTVEGTSNPNLYWYRQAAGRGLQLLFYSVGIGQISSEVPQNLSASRPQDRQFILSSKKLLLSDSGFYLCAWTSRSALVNTEAFFGQGTRLTVV.

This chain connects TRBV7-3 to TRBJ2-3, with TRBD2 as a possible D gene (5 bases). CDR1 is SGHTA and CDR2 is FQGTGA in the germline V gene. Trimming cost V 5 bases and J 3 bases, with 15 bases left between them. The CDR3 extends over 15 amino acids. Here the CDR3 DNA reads TGTGCCAGCAGCCCCAGCCCGGGAATGACAGATACGCAGTATTTT. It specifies CASSPSPGMTDTQYF.

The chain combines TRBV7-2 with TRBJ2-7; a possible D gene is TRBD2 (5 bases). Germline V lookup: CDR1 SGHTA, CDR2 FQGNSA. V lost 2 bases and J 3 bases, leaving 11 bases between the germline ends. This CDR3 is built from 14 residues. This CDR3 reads CASSLSGYDYEQYF. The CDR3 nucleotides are TGTGCCAGCAGCTTAAGCGGTTACGACTACGAGCAGTACTTC. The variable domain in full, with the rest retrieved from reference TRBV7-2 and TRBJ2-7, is GAGVSQSPSNKVTEKGKDVELRCDPISGHTALYWYRQSLGQGLEFLIYFQGNSAPDKSGLPSDRFSAERTGGSVSTLTIQRTQQEDSAVYLCASSLSGYDYEQYFGPGTRLTVT.

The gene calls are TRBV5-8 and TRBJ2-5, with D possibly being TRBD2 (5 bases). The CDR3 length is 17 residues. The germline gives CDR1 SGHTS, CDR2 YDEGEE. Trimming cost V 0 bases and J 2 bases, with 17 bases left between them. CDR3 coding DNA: TGTGCCAGCAGCTTGGACCCGGCTGGGAGAGCGCAAGAGACCCAGTACTTC. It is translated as CASSLDPAGRAQETQYF.

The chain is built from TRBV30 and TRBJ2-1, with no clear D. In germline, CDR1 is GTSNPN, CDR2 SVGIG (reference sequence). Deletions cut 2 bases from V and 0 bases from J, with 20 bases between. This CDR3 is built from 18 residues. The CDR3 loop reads CAWSFLLEAYYSYNEQFF. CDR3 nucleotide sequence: TGTGCCTGGAGTTTCCTGCTAGAAGCCTATTACTCCTACAATGAGCAGTTCTTC.

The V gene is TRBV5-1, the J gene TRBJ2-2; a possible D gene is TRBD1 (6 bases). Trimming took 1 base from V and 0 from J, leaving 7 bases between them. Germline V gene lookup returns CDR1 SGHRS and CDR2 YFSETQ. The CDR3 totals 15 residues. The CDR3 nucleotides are TGCGCCAGCAGCTTGACAGGGACGAACACCGGGGAGCTGTTTTTT. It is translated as CASSLTGTNTGELFF.

The CDR3 sequence is CASSRYGGGFYEQYF. CDR3 coding DNA: TGTGCCAGCAGTAGGTATGGCGGGGGATTCTACGAGCAGTACTTC. The V gene is TRBV27, the J gene TRBJ2-7; TRBD2 matches at 7 bases. V was clipped by 5 bases and J by 3 bases; unmatched bases: 10. Germline V gives CDR1 MNHEY, CDR2 SMNVEV (reference sequence). CDR3 length: 15 residues.

This chain's CDR3 is CASSMFRGTGETQYF. The CDR3 bases are TGTGCCAGTTCGATGTTCCGGGGGACGGGAGAGACCCAGTACTTC. The chain couples TRBV2 to TRBJ2-5; perhaps TRBD2 as D (6 bases). Germline CDR1 SNHLY, CDR2 FYNNEI. Trimming removed 9 bases at V and 4 bases at J, with 21 bases between. This CDR3 has 15 amino acids.

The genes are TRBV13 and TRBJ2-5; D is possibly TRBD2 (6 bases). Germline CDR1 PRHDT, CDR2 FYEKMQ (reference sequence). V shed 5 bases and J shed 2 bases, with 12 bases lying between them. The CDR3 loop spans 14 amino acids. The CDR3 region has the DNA TGTGCCAGCAGCGCCCGTAGCGGACAAGAGACCCAGTACTTC. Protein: CASSARSGQETQYF. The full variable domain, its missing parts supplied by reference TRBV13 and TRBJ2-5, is AAGVIQSPRHLIKEKRETATLKCYPIPRHDTVYWYQQGPGQDPQFLISFYEKMQSDKGSIPDRFSAQQFSDYHSELNMSSLELGDSALYFCASSARSGQETQYFGPGTRLLVL.

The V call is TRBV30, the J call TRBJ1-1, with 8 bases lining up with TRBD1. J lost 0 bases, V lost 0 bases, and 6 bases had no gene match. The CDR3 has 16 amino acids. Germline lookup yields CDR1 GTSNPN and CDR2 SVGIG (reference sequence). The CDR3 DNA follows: TGTGCCTGGAGTGTACCAGGGGGCCCCGTGAACACTGAAGCTTTCTTT. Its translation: CAWSVPGGPVNTEAFF.

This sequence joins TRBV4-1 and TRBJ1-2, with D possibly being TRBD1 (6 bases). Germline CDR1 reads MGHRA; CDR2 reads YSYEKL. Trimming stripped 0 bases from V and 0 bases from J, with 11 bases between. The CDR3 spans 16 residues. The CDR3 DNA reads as TGCGCCAGCAGCCAAGATCAGGGGAGATCTAACTATGGCTACACCTTC. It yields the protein CASSQDQGRSNYGYTF.

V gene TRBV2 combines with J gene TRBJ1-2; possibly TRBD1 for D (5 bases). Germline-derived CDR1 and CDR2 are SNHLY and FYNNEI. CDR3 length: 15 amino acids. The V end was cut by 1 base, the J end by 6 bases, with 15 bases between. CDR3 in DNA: TGTGCCAGCAGTGAAGGTCGAGGGCGGGGGGATGGCTACACCTTC. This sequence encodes CASSEGRGRGDGYTF.